The entry below describes one T cell receptor (beta chain). This entry is derived from a study of blood T cells in healthy people across ages. The authors ran a second PCR of roughly 6 to 12 cycles using a sample-barcoded 5' primer and a J-beta primer mix. A tag from a template-switch adaptor with 12 random nucleotides marked each cDNA molecule. MiXCR was run by TCRdb on the 5' RACE reads, yielding one entry per CDR3 protein. The data contain 1.5 million to 2 million distinct CDR3 sequences, approximately 30% of them singletons. J gave up 5 bases and V 4 bases, and 8 bases lay outside the gene matches. The CDR3 is 16 residues long. Germline V gene sequence: CDR1 SGHNT, CDR2 YYREEE (reference sequence).

The TCR was taken from a woman in her twenties or thirties in good health. The chain employs TRBV5-4 and TRBJ2-3, with 12 bases matching TRBD2. What was sequenced was blood. The CDR3 DNA reads as TGTGCCAGCAGCCCTCGACTAGCGGGGGTGCTAGATACGCAGTATTTT. Encoded protein: CASSPRLAGVLDTQYF.